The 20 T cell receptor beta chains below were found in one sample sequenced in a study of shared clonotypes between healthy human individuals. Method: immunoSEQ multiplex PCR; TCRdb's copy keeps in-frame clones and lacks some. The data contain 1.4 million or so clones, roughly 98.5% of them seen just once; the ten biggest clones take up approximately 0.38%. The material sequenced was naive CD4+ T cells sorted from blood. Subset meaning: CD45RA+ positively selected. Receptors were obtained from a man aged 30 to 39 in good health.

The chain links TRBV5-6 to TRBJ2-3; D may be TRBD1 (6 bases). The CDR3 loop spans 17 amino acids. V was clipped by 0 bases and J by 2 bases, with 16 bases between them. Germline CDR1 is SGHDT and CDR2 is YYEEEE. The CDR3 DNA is TGTGCCAGCAGCTTGGGGGTGGCAGGGGTAGTCACAGATACGCAGTATTTT. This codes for CASSLGVAGVVTDTQYF.

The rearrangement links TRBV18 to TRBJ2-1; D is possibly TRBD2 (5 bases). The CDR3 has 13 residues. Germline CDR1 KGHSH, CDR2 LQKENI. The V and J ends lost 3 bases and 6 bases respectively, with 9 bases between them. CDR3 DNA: TGTGCCAGCTCACCGGTGCGGGCCAATGAGCAGTTCTTC. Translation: CASSPVRANEQFF.

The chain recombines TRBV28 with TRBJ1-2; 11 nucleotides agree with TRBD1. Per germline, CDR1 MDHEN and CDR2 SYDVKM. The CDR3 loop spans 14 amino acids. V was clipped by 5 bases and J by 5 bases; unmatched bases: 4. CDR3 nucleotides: TGTGCCAGCAGTCAGGACAGGGGGCCTTATGGCTACACCTTC. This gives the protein CASSQDRGPYGYTF.

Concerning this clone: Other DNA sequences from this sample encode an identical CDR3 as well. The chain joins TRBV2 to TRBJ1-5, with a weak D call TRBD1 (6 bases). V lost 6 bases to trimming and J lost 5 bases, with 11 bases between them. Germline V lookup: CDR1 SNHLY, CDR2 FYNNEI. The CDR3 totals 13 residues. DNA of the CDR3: TGTGCCAGCAGGCAGGGGTTGGATCAGCCCCAGCATTTT. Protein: CASRQGLDQPQHF.

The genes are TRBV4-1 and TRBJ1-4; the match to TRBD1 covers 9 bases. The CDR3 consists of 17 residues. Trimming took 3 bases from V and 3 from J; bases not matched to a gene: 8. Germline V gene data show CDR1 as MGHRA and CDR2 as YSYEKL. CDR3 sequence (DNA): TGCGCCAGCAGCCAGAATTCTTGGACAGGGGCTAATGAAAAACTGTTTTTT. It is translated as CASSQNSWTGANEKLFF.

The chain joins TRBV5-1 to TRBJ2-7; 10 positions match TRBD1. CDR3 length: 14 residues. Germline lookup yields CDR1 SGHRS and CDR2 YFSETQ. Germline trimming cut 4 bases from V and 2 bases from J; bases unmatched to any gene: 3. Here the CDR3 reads CASSTGQGPYEQYF. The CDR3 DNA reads TGCGCCAGCAGCACGGGACAGGGGCCCTACGAGCAGTACTTC.

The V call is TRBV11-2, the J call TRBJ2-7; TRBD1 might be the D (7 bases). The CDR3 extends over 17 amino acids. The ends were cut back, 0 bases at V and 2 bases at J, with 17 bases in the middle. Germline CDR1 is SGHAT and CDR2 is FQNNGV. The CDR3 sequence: CASSLEWMAGGTYEQYF. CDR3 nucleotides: TGTGCCAGCAGCTTAGAGTGGATGGCAGGGGGGACCTACGAGCAGTACTTC. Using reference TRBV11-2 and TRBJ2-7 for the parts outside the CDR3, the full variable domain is EAGVAQSPRYKIIEKRQSVAFWCNPISGHATLYWYQQILGQGPKLLIQFQNNGVVDDSQLPKDRFSAERLKGVDSTLKIQPAKLEDSAVYLCASSLEWMAGGTYEQYFGPGTRLTVT.

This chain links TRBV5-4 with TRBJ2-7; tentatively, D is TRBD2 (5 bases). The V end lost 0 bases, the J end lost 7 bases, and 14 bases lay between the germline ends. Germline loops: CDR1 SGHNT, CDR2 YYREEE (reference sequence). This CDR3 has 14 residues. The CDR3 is CASSLGTPRGEQYF. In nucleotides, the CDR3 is TGTGCCAGCAGCTTGGGAACCCCGAGAGGGGAGCAGTACTTC.

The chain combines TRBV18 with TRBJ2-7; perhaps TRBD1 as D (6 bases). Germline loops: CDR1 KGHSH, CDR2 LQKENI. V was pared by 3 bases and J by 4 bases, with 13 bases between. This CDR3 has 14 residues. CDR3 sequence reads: CASSPIQGRYEQYF. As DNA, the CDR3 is TGTGCCAGCTCACCCATACAGGGTCGATACGAGCAGTACTTC.

The CDR3 nucleotides are TGTGCCAGCAGCCGACGGGGGGATAGCGGGAGACACGAGCAGTACTTC. Translated: CASSRRGDSGRHEQYF. V gene TRBV7-9 combines with J gene TRBJ2-7; the match to TRBD2 covers 9 bases. V gave up 5 bases and J gave up 5 bases; unmatched junction bases: 13. This CDR3 has 16 residues. CDR1 and CDR2 (germline): SEHNR, FQNEAQ (reference sequence).

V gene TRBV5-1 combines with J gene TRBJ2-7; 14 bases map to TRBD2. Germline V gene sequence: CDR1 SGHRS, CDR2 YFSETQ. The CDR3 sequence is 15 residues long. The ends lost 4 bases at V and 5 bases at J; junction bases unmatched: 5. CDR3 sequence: CASSIGLAGGNEQYF. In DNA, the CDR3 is TGCGCCAGCAGCATAGGACTAGCGGGAGGCAACGAGCAGTACTTC.

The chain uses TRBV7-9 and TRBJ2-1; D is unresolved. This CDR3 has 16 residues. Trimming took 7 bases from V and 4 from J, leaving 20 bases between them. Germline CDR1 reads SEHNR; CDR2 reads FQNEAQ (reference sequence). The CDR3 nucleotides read TGTGCCAGCACGGATTTGGGAAGCCCCTTTTACAATGAGCAGTTCTTC. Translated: CASTDLGSPFYNEQFF. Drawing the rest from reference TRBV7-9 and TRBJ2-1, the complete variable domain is DTGVSQNPRHKITKRGQNVTFRCDPISEHNRLYWYRQTLGQGPEFLTYFQNEAQLEKSRLLSDRFSAERPKGSFSTLEIQRTEQGDSAMYLCASTDLGSPFYNEQFFGPGTRLTVL.

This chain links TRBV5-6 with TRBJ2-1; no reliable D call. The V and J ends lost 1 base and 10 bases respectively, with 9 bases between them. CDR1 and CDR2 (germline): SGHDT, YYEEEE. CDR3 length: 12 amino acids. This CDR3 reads CASSLSSAEQFF. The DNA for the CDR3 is TGTGCCAGCAGCTTGTCTTCTGCGGAGCAGTTCTTC.

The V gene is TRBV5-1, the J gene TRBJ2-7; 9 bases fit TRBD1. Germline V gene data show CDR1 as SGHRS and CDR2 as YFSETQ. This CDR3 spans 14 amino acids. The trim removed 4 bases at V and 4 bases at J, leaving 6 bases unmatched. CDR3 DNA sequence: TGCGCCAGCAGCCCCGGGACAGGGTTTTACGAGCAGTACTTC. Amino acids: CASSPGTGFYEQYF. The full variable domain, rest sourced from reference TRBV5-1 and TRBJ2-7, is KAGVTQTPRYLIKTRGQQVTLSCSPISGHRSVSWYQQTPGQGLQFLFEYFSETQRNKGNFPGRFSGRQFSNSRSEMNVSTLELGDSALYLCASSPGTGFYEQYFGPGTRLTVT.

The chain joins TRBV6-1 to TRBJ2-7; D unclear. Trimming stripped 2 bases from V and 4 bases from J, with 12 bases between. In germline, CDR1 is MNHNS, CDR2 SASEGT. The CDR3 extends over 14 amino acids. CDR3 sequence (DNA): TGTGCCAGCAGTGAAATGGGGTTAGCTTACGAGCAGTACTTC. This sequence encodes CASSEMGLAYEQYF.

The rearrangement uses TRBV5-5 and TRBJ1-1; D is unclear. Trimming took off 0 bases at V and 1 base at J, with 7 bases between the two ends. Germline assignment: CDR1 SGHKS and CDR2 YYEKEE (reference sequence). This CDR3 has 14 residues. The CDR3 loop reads CASSLGHRNTEAFF. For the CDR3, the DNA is TGTGCCAGCAGCTTGGGACACCGGAACACTGAAGCTTTCTTT. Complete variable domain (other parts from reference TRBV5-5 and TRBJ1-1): DAGVTQSPTHLIKTRGQQVTLRCSPISGHKSVSWYQQVLGQGPQFIFQYYEKEERGRGNFPDRFSARQFPNYSSELNVNALLLGDSALYLCASSLGHRNTEAFFGQGTRLTVV.

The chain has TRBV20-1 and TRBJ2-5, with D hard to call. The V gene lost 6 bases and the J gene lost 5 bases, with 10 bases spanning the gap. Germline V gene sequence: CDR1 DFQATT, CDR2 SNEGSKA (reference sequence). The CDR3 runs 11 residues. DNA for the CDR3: TGCAGTGCCCCTAAAGGGGAGACCCAGTACTTC. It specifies CSAPKGETQYF.

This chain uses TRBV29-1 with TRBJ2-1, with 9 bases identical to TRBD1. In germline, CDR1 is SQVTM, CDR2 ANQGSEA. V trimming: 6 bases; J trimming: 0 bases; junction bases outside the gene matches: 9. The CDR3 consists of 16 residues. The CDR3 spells CSVVTTTGGSYNEQFF. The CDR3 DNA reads TGCAGCGTCGTGACTACGACAGGGGGCTCCTACAATGAGCAGTTCTTC.

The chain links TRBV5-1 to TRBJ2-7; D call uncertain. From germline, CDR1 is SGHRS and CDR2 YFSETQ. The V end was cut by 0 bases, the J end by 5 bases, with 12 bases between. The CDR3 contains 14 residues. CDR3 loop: CASSLGVGVHEQYF. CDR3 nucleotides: TGCGCCAGCAGCTTGGGGGTCGGCGTCCACGAGCAGTACTTC.

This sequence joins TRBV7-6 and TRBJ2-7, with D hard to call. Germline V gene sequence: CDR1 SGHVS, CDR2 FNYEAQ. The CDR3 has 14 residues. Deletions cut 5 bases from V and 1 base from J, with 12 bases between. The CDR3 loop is CASSPRLGSYEQYF. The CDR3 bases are TGTGCCAGCAGCCCCCGATTGGGGTCCTACGAGCAGTACTTC.